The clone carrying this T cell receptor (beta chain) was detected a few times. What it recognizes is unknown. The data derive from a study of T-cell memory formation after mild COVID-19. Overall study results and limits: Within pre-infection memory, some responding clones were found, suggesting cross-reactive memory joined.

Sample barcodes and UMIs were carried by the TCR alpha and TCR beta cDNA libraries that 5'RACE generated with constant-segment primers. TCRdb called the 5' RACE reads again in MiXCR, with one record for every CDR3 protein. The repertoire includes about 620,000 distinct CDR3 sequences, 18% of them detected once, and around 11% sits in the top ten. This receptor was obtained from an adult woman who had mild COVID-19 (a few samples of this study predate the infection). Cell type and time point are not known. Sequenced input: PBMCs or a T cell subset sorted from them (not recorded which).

CDR3 nucleotides: TGTGCCACCCACCTAGCGGTGAACACCGGGGAGCTGTTTTTT. As protein: CATHLAVNTGELFF. V is TRBV12-3 or TRBV12-4 and J is TRBJ2-2, with 7 positions matching TRBD2. This CDR3 has 14 amino acids. The V and J ends lost 10 bases and 1 base, in that order; junction bases with no gene match: 6.